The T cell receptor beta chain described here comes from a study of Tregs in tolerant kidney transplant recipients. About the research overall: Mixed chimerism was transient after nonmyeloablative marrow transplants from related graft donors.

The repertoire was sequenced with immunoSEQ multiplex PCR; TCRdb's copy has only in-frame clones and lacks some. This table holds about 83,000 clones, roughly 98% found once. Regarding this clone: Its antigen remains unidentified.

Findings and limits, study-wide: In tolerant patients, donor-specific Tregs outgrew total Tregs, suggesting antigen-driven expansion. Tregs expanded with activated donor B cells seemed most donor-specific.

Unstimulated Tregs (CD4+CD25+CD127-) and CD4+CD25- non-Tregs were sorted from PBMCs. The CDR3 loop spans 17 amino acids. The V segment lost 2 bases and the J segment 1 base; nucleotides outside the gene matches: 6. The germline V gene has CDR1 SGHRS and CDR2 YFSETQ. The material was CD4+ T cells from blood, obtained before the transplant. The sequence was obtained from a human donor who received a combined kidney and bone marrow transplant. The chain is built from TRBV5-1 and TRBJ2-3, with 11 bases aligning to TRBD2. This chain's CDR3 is CASSLGVAGGGTDTQYF. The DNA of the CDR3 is TGCGCCAGCAGCTTAGGAGTAGCGGGAGGGGGCACAGATACGCAGTATTTT.